The rows below give T cell receptor beta chains drawn from one sample of a study of cytomegalovirus exposure and HLA in healthy donors. Data came from immunoSEQ multiplex PCR; TCRdb stores just in-frame clones and leaves some out. Of roughly 67,000 clones listed, around 80% are singletons. The sequencing input was PBMCs. The receptors originated from a man between 35 and 55 years old in good health and CMV-seronegative. Each CDR3 is given with its conserved first and last residue. Fields, in order: D gene, V gene, clone size, J gene, CDR3 DNA, CDR3 protein. A D gene is named only where the DNA matches it firmly. Expanded clones get a size class; other rows say once, few or many, or leave the size out.

D gene: TRBD1
V gene: TRBV2
clone size: -
J gene: TRBJ2-7
CDR3 DNA: TGTGCCAGCAGTTACAGGGGTAGGGACGAGCAGTACTTC
CDR3 protein: CASSYRGRDEQYF

D gene: -
V gene: TRBV2
clone size: few
J gene: TRBJ2-7
CDR3 DNA: TGTGCCAGCAGTGAAGGGGGGGGACCAGGGGCCGGCCGTGGGCAGTACTTC
CDR3 protein: CASSEGGGPGAGRGQYF

D gene: -
V gene: TRBV28
clone size: once
J gene: TRBJ2-7
CDR3 DNA: TGTGCCAGCACAACGCGGGAATCTCGCTACGAGCAGTACTTC
CDR3 protein: CASTTRESRYEQYF

D gene: -
V gene: TRBV19
clone size: -
J gene: TRBJ2-3
CDR3 DNA: TGTGCCAGTAGGAGAGAGGTAGGCACAGATACGCAGTATTTT
CDR3 protein: CASRREVGTDTQYF

D gene: TRBD1
V gene: TRBV9
clone size: -
J gene: TRBJ2-4
CDR3 DNA: TGTGCCAGCAGCGTAGGGGGACAGAGCAAAAACATTCAGTACTTC
CDR3 protein: CASSVGGQSKNIQYF

D gene: TRBD1
V gene: TRBV7-9
clone size: -
J gene: TRBJ1-1
CDR3 DNA: TGTGCCAGCAGCATACAGGGGAGGATGGGAACTGAAGCTTTCTTT
CDR3 protein: CASSIQGRMGTEAFF

D gene: TRBD2
V gene: TRBV4-2
clone size: -
J gene: TRBJ2-2
CDR3 DNA: TGTGCCAGCAGCGAGACTAGCGCCCTGAACACCGGGGAGCTGTTTTTT
CDR3 protein: CASSETSALNTGELFF

D gene: -
V gene: TRBV27
clone size: -
J gene: TRBJ2-7
CDR3 DNA: TGTGCCAGCAGTTACCGGGAGAACTACGAGCAGTACTTC
CDR3 protein: CASSYRENYEQYF

D gene: -
V gene: TRBV5-1
clone size: -
J gene: TRBJ2-5
CDR3 DNA: TGCGCCAGCAGCTTGGACCCTGCAACAGGGAAGGAGACCCAGTACTTC
CDR3 protein: CASSLDPATGKETQYF

D gene: -
V gene: TRBV5-6
clone size: -
J gene: TRBJ2-2
CDR3 DNA: TGTGCCAGCAGCTTGTTATCCCAGGGCCGGACCGGGGAGCTGTTTTTT
CDR3 protein: CASSLLSQGRTGELFF

D gene: -
V gene: TRBV7-2
clone size: -
J gene: TRBJ1-6
CDR3 DNA: TGTGCCAGCAGCGGCTCAGGGTTTGCGGCAGCACCCCTCCACTTT
CDR3 protein: CASSGSGFAAAPLHF

D gene: -
V gene: TRBV19
clone size: once
J gene: TRBJ2-3
CDR3 DNA: TGTGCCAGTAGTATGGTCCGCAGGGCTGGTGGATATGGGACAGATACGCAGTATTTT
CDR3 protein: CASSMVRRAGGYGTDTQYF

D gene: TRBD2
V gene: TRBV9
clone size: -
J gene: TRBJ2-3
CDR3 DNA: TGTGCCAGCAGCGGGAGAAAGGGACTAGCGGGGGGGAACCCTAGCACAGATACGCAGTATTTT
CDR3 protein: CASSGRKGLAGGNPSTDTQYF

D gene: -
V gene: TRBV4-2
clone size: -
J gene: TRBJ1-6
CDR3 DNA: TGTGCCAGCAGCCAAGACAGGGATAATTCACCCCTCCACTTT
CDR3 protein: CASSQDRDNSPLHF

D gene: TRBD2
V gene: TRBV4-1
clone size: -
J gene: TRBJ2-5
CDR3 DNA: TGCGCCAGCAGCCAAAAAAGGGGACTAGCGGGGGGATACCAAGAGACCCAGTACTTC
CDR3 protein: CASSQKRGLAGGYQETQYF

D gene: -
V gene: TRBV7-9
clone size: -
J gene: TRBJ2-3
CDR3 DNA: TGTGCCAGCAGCCGAACAACAGATACGCAGTATTTT
CDR3 protein: CASSRTTDTQYF

D gene: TRBD2
V gene: TRBV7-7
clone size: -
J gene: TRBJ2-5
CDR3 DNA: TGTGCCAGCAGCTTAGAGTTCACTAGCGCCCAAGAGACCCAGTACTTC
CDR3 protein: CASSLEFTSAQETQYF

D gene: -
V gene: TRBV5-4
clone size: -
J gene: TRBJ2-1
CDR3 DNA: TGTGCCAGCAGCGCCAGATTCGGAGAGCCGTTTGAGCAGTTCTTC
CDR3 protein: CASSARFGEPFEQFF

D gene: -
V gene: TRBV20-1
clone size: -
J gene: TRBJ1-1
CDR3 DNA: TGCAGACCGACAGGTAACGCTGAAGCTTTCTTT
CDR3 protein: CRPTGNAEAFF

D gene: -
V gene: TRBV5-1
clone size: -
J gene: TRBJ1-2
CDR3 DNA: TGCGCCAGCATGCAGGGTGGAACTAATGGCTACACCTTC
CDR3 protein: CASMQGGTNGYTF

D gene: -
V gene: TRBV28
clone size: -
J gene: TRBJ2-7
CDR3 DNA: TGTGCCAGCAGTCCACCGGGAGATTACGAGCAGTACTTC
CDR3 protein: CASSPPGDYEQYF

D gene: TRBD2
V gene: TRBV6-6
clone size: -
J gene: TRBJ2-3
CDR3 DNA: TGTGCCAGCAGAGGGGGTAGCGGGAGTGCAGATACGCAGTATTTT
CDR3 protein: CASRGGSGSADTQYF

D gene: TRBD2
V gene: TRBV5-4
clone size: -
J gene: TRBJ2-1
CDR3 DNA: TGTGCCAGCAGCTCAAGGGTCACTAGCGGGGGGGCCCTCGATGAGCAGTTCTTC
CDR3 protein: CASSSRVTSGGALDEQFF

D gene: -
V gene: TRBV6-6
clone size: few
J gene: TRBJ1-5
CDR3 DNA: TGTGCCAGCACTAAACTCGGGAGACAGCCTAATCAGCCCCAGCATTTT
CDR3 protein: CASTKLGRQPNQPQHF

D gene: -
V gene: TRBV6-1
clone size: -
J gene: TRBJ1-2
CDR3 DNA: TGTGCCAGCAGGCCCAGTTCAAACTATGGCTACACCTTC
CDR3 protein: CASRPSSNYGYTF

D gene: TRBD1
V gene: TRBV27
clone size: -
J gene: TRBJ1-2
CDR3 DNA: TGTGCCAGCAGCCTCTCGGGACAGGGCAGTGGCTACACCTTC
CDR3 protein: CASSLSGQGSGYTF

D gene: TRBD2
V gene: TRBV19
clone size: -
J gene: TRBJ2-1
CDR3 DNA: TGTGCCAGTAGTATTCTAGCGGGGGGGCCCCTCGGTGAGCAGTTCTTC
CDR3 protein: CASSILAGGPLGEQFF

D gene: TRBD2
V gene: TRBV18
clone size: -
J gene: TRBJ2-3
CDR3 DNA: TGTGCCAGCTCACCGACTAGCCCCCCAGATACGCAGTATTTT
CDR3 protein: CASSPTSPPDTQYF

D gene: -
V gene: TRBV19
clone size: -
J gene: TRBJ1-1
CDR3 DNA: TGTGCCAGTAGGGTACAAGGGGCTAACACTGAAGCTTTCTTT
CDR3 protein: CASRVQGANTEAFF

D gene: TRBD1
V gene: TRBV19
clone size: -
J gene: TRBJ1-2
CDR3 DNA: TGTGCCAGTAGGGTTAGACAGGGTAGGAGTGGCTACACCTTC
CDR3 protein: CASRVRQGRSGYTF

D gene: -
V gene: TRBV19
clone size: once
J gene: TRBJ1-1
CDR3 DNA: TGTGCCAGTACCCAAGAGCTGGGGAGAGCTTTCTTT
CDR3 protein: CASTQELGRAFF

D gene: TRBD2
V gene: TRBV15
clone size: -
J gene: TRBJ2-1
CDR3 DNA: TGTGCCACCAGCAGAGATCGGGGGGGCAGCTCCTACAATGAGCAGTTCTTC
CDR3 protein: CATSRDRGGSSYNEQFF

D gene: -
V gene: TRBV2
clone size: -
J gene: TRBJ2-1
CDR3 DNA: TGTGCCAGCAGTACGGAGAGCTCCTACAATGAGCAGTTCTTC
CDR3 protein: CASSTESSYNEQFF

D gene: -
V gene: TRBV29-1
clone size: -
J gene: TRBJ1-5
CDR3 DNA: TGCAGCGTCACCCAGGGCCCTTATAGCAATCAGCCCCAGCATTTT
CDR3 protein: CSVTQGPYSNQPQHF

D gene: -
V gene: TRBV9
clone size: -
J gene: TRBJ2-7
CDR3 DNA: TGTGCCAGCAGCCCCCTCTACAGGGCCGGCTACGAGCAGTACTTC
CDR3 protein: CASSPLYRAGYEQYF

D gene: -
V gene: TRBV5-1
clone size: -
J gene: TRBJ2-5
CDR3 DNA: TGCGCCAGCAGCTTGGAACTCCATCAAGAGACCCAGTACTTC
CDR3 protein: CASSLELHQETQYF

D gene: TRBD2
V gene: TRBV9
clone size: -
J gene: TRBJ2-5
CDR3 DNA: TGTGCCAGCAGCACCATAGCGGGCTTCCAAGAGACCCAGTACTTC
CDR3 protein: CASSTIAGFQETQYF

D gene: -
V gene: TRBV6-6
clone size: few
J gene: TRBJ2-6
CDR3 DNA: TGTGCCAGCAGCCCGGTTGTGTTGGCCAACGTCCTGACTTTC
CDR3 protein: CASSPVVLANVLTF

D gene: -
V gene: TRBV5-5
clone size: -
J gene: TRBJ1-1
CDR3 DNA: TGTGCCAGCAGCCGTAGCACACCCTTGGAAACTGAAGCTTTCTTT
CDR3 protein: CASSRSTPLETEAFF

D gene: TRBD1
V gene: TRBV7-9
clone size: once
J gene: TRBJ1-2
CDR3 DNA: TGTGCCAGCAACCCTCATGAACAGGGGGCTAGCGGCTACACCTTC
CDR3 protein: CASNPHEQGASGYTF

D gene: -
V gene: TRBV7-8
clone size: once
J gene: TRBJ1-3
CDR3 DNA: TGTGCCAGCAGCTTACGTGGAAACACCATATATTTT
CDR3 protein: CASSLRGNTIYF

D gene: -
V gene: TRBV5-4
clone size: -
J gene: TRBJ2-3
CDR3 DNA: TGTGCCAGCAGCTTGGCGGGCCAGGGCTTAGATACGCAGTATTTT
CDR3 protein: CASSLAGQGLDTQYF

D gene: -
V gene: TRBV5-1
clone size: -
J gene: TRBJ2-5
CDR3 DNA: TGCGCCAGCAGTAACCAAGAGACCCAGTACTTC
CDR3 protein: CASSNQETQYF

D gene: -
V gene: TRBV28
clone size: -
J gene: TRBJ2-7
CDR3 DNA: TGTGCCAGCAGTTTATTATCAGGGTATGTCGGCGAGCAGTACTTC
CDR3 protein: CASSLLSGYVGEQYF

D gene: -
V gene: TRBV5-1
clone size: -
J gene: TRBJ2-5
CDR3 DNA: TGCGCCAGCAGCTTGTATGGAGGGGGCGGGGAGACCCAGTACTTC
CDR3 protein: CASSLYGGGGETQYF

D gene: TRBD1
V gene: TRBV6-5
clone size: -
J gene: TRBJ1-6
CDR3 DNA: TGTGCCAGCAGAATTACAGGGGGCGATGTTTCACCCCTCCACTTT
CDR3 protein: CASRITGGDVSPLHF

D gene: -
V gene: TRBV11-2
clone size: -
J gene: TRBJ1-2
CDR3 DNA: TGTGCCAGCAGCTTAGGGCCAGGGAAGGGTGGCTACACCTTC
CDR3 protein: CASSLGPGKGGYTF

D gene: -
V gene: TRBV7-2
clone size: -
J gene: TRBJ1-3
CDR3 DNA: TGTGCCAGCAGCTTAGGGGGCGCTGGAAACACCATATATTTT
CDR3 protein: CASSLGGAGNTIYF

D gene: -
V gene: TRBV5-4
clone size: -
J gene: TRBJ1-1
CDR3 DNA: TGTGCCAGCAGCGAATACTCCGGCACTGAAGCTTTCTTT
CDR3 protein: CASSEYSGTEAFF

D gene: TRBD1
V gene: TRBV4-2
clone size: many
J gene: TRBJ1-1
CDR3 DNA: TGTGCCAGCAGCCAAGGACAGGGGGGGAACACTGAAGCTTTCTTT
CDR3 protein: CASSQGQGGNTEAFF

D gene: TRBD1
V gene: TRBV6-1
clone size: -
J gene: TRBJ2-7
CDR3 DNA: TGTGCCAGCAGGGAGAGAACAGGGGTTTACGAGCAGTACTTC
CDR3 protein: CASRERTGVYEQYF

D gene: -
V gene: TRBV7-2
clone size: once
J gene: TRBJ2-2
CDR3 DNA: TGTGCCAGCAGCAACTACGTGAACACCGGGGAGCTGTTTTTT
CDR3 protein: CASSNYVNTGELFF